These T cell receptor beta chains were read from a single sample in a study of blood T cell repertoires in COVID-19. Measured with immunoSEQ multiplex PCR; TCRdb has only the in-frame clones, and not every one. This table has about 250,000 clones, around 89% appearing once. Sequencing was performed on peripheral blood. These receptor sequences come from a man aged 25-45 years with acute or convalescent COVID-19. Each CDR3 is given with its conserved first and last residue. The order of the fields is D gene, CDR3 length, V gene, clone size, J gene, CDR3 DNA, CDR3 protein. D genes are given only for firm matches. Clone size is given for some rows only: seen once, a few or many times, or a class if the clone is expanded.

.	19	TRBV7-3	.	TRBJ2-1	TGTGCCAGCAGCTTAGGACCCACAGGGTGGGAGAGGAAAAGAGGTGAGCAGTTCTTC	CASSLGPTGWERKRGEQFF
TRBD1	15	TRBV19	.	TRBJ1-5	TGTGCCAGTAGTCCCGGGACAGGACCTAATCAGCCCCAGCATTTT	CASSPGTGPNQPQHF
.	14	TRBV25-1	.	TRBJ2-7	TGTGCCAGCAGTGTGGGCCTGCTGGTATACGAGCAGTACTTC	CASSVGLLVYEQYF
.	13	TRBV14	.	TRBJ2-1	TGTGCCAGCAGCCACCGAGGGGGGGGCGAGCAGTTCTTC	CASSHRGGGEQFF
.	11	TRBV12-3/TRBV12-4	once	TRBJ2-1	TGTGCCAGCAGTTTTATGTATGAGCAGTTCTTC	CASSFMYEQFF
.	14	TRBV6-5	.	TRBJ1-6	TGTGCCAGCAGCCGACAGCCCAATAATTCACCCCTCCACTTT	CASSRQPNNSPLHF
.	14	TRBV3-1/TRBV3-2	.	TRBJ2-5	TGTGCCAGCAGCCAGGGGCTTTACCAAGAGACCCAGTACTTC	CASSQGLYQETQYF
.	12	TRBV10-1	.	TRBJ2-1	TGCGCCAGCAGCCCATCCTACAATGAGCAGTTCTTC	CASSPSYNEQFF
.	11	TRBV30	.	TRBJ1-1	TGTGCCTGGAGTGTAGCCAGGGGAGCTTTCTTT	CAWSVARGAFF
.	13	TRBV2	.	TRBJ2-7	TGTGCCAGCAGTGTAATACGGGCCTACGAGCAGTACTTC	CASSVIRAYEQYF
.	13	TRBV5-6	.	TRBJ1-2	TGTGCCAGCAGCTTGGACAGGCGCTATGGCTACACCTTC	CASSLDRRYGYTF
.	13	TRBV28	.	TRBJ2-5	TGTGCCAGCAGTCCAGAAGCGTCGAGGACCCAGTACTTC	CASSPEASRTQYF
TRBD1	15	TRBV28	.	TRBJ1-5	TGTGCCAGCAGTCCTGCCGGGACAGACAATCAGCCCCAGCATTTT	CASSPAGTDNQPQHF
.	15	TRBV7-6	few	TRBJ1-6	TGTGCCAGCAGCTTACAGGGGCGCTTATTGTCACCCCTCCACTTT	CASSLQGRLLSPLHF
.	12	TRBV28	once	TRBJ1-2	TGTGCCAGCAGTCGAAATCGGTATGGCTACACCTTC	CASSRNRYGYTF
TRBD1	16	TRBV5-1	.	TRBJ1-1	TGCGCCAGCAAGAGATTGACAGGGTACGATGTCACTGAAGCTTTCTTT	CASKRLTGYDVTEAFF
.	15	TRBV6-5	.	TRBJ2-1	TGTGCCAGCAGTTACGGGGGGAACTCCTACAATGAGCAGTTCTTC	CASSYGGNSYNEQFF
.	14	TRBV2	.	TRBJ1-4	TGTGCCAGCACGCTGGTTGTCAGCGGGGAAAAACTGTTTTTT	CASTLVVSGEKLFF
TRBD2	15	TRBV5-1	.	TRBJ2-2	TGCGCCAGCAGCTTGACTAGCGGGCCAACCGGGGAGCTGTTTTTT	CASSLTSGPTGELFF
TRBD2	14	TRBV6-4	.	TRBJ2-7	TGTGCCAGCAGTGCTAGCGGGGGGAGTTACGAGCAGTACTTC	CASSASGGSYEQYF
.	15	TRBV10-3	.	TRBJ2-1	TGTGCCATCAGTGAGGAAGCGGGCCTTTACAATGAGCAGTTCTTC	CAISEEAGLYNEQFF
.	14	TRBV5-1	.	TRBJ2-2	TGCGCCAGCAATCAGGGGGGCATGACCGGGGAGCTGTTTTTT	CASNQGGMTGELFF
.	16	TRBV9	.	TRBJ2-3	TGTGCCAGCAGCATATCATACTTTACTAGCACAGATACGCAGTATTTT	CASSISYFTSTDTQYF
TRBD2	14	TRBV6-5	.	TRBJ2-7	TGTGCCAGCAGTCCACTAGCGGACGCCTACGAGCAGTACTTC	CASSPLADAYEQYF
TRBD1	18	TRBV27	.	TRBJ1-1	TGTGCCAGCAGTTCGCAACCTATACGACAGGGTTCGAACACTGAAGCTTTCTTT	CASSSQPIRQGSNTEAFF
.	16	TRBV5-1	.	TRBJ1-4	TGCGCCAGCAGCTTGCAGGCCCTTGCAACTAATGAAAAACTGTTTTTT	CASSLQALATNEKLFF
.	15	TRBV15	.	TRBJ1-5	TGTGCCACCGCCAGGTTTGAGGGTGGGTATCAGCCCCAGCATTTT	CATARFEGGYQPQHF
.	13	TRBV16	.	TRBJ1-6	TGTGCCAGCTCCCCCGGGTCGAATTCACCCCTCCACTTT	CASSPGSNSPLHF